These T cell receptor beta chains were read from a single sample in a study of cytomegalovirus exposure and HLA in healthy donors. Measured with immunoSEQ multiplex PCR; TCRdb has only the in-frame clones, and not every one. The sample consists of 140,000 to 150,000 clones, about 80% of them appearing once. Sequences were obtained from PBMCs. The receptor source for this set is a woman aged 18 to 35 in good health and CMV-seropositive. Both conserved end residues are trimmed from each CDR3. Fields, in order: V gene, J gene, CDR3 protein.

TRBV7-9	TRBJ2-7	ASSLALAAYEQY
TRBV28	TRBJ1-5	ASSPPSGLGSNQPQH
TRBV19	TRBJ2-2	ASSIANRLAGELF
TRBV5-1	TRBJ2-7	ASSWDSEYEQY
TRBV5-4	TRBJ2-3	ASSSGDRAPTDTQY
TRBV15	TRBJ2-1	ATSRDQGGAEQF
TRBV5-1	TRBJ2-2	ASSLGGQNTGELF
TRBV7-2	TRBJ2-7	ASSLGGGRSLAYEQY
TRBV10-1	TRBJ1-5	ARNTGTDQGSNQPQH
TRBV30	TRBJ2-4	AWSPGGGSQY
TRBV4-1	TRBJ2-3	ASSTVRGGGTDTQY
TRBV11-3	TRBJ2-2	ASSSRGGAGELF
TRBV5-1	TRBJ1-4	ASSSGQGGVSNEKLF
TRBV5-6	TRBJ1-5	ASSLGPSNQPQH
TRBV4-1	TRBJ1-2	ASRASMGPNYGYT
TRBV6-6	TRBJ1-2	ASRMGQTYGYT
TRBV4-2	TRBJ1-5	ASSQVLQGASQPQH
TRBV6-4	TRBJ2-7	ASSRTGEDYEQY
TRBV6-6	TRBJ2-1	ASLNGGGPRNEQF
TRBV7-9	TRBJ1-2	ASSPYEQGRYGYT
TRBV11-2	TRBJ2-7	ASSLSGQGYIDEQY
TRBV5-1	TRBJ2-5	ASRGLAGGQETQY
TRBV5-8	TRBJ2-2	ASSQAWDSAGTGELF
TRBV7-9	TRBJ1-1	ASSLAPRVEAF